The 18 T cell receptor beta chains listed next were all sequenced from one sample in a study of cytomegalovirus exposure and HLA in healthy donors (dated by TCRdb to the late 2010s). Libraries were built with the immunoSEQ multiplex PCR assay. For the multiplex PCR, a mixture combining 60 forward primers for TCR Vbeta segments and 13 reverse primers for TCR Jbeta segments was used. TCRdb holds this immuneACCESS table with in-frame rearrangements only. Some clones are missing; in checked studies, unresolved V genes explain under half, and the rest has no known cause. This sample's table lists about 210,000 clones. The ten top clones hold approximately 1% of the sample. Sequenced input: PBMCs. The receptors originated from a woman aged 30 to 39 in good health and CMV-seropositive.

The chain joins TRBV28 to TRBJ2-6, with TRBD1 matching over 7 bases. This CDR3 region has 18 residues. Germline loops: CDR1 MDHEN, CDR2 SYDVKM. After removal of 5 bases from V and 0 bases from J, the junction contained 10 bases not matched to a gene. CDR3 in DNA: TGTGCCAGCAGTGCGCGGACAGGCAAGAGCTCTGGGGCCAACGTCCTGACTTTC. Encoded protein: CASSARTGKSSGANVLTF.

The rearrangement joins TRBV5-6 to TRBJ2-5; 9 bases line up with TRBD1. This CDR3 has 17 amino acids. The germline V gene encodes CDR1 SGHDT and CDR2 YYEEEE. Losses at the gene ends were 3 bases for V and 11 bases for J; bases not matched to a gene: 20. CDR3 residues: CASSWRPGQGILGEQYF. The CDR3 DNA follows: TGTGCCAGCAGCTGGCGACCGGGACAGGGAATATTGGGGGAGCAGTACTTC.

The V call is TRBV5-1, the J call TRBJ2-1, with 7 positions matching TRBD2. Trimming took 4 bases from V and 0 from J; bases not matched to a gene: 10. Per the germline V gene, CDR1 is SGHRS and CDR2 is YFSETQ. The CDR3 length is 17 residues. The CDR3 reads CASSPGRDSYSYNEQFF. In DNA, the CDR3 is TGCGCCAGCAGCCCGGGGAGGGACTCCTACTCCTACAATGAGCAGTTCTTC.

The chain has TRBV7-9 and TRBJ1-5; possible D gene TRBD1, 5 bases. Trimming removed 4 bases from V and 4 bases from J, with 20 bases in between. CDR1 is SEHNR, CDR2 FQNEAQ, per germline (reference sequence). The CDR3 has 17 residues. The chain's CDR3 is CASSSSGYDPNNQPQHF. The CDR3, as DNA: TGTGCCAGCAGCTCTTCAGGGTACGATCCTAATAATCAGCCCCAGCATTTT.

The chain employs TRBV12-5 and TRBJ1-2, with TRBD1 as a possible D gene (6 bases). The V end was cut by 5 bases, the J end by 2 bases, with 12 bases between. The V gene's germline CDR1 is LGHNT and CDR2 FRNRAP. The CDR3 spans 14 residues. The CDR3, as DNA: TGTGCTAGTGGTCAGGGGTCAACAAACTATGGCTACACCTTC. As protein: CASGQGSTNYGYTF.

The CDR3 bases are TGTGCCAGCAGCCGGCCGATAGCGGGAGTGATAGATACGCAGTATTTT. It specifies CASSRPIAGVIDTQYF. The chain recombines TRBV7-8 with TRBJ2-3; 9 nucleotides match TRBD2. Trimming cost V 5 bases and J 5 bases; bases outside gene matches: 11. CDR3 length equals 16 residues. The germline V gene encodes CDR1 SGHVS and CDR2 FQNEAQ.

V gene TRBV5-1 combines with J gene TRBJ1-1; D remains unclear. CDR1 and CDR2 from the germline V gene are SGHRS and YFSETQ. Trimming cost V 1 base and J 0 bases, with 4 bases left between them. The CDR3 has 13 residues. The CDR3 coding sequence is TGCGCCAGCAGCTTGCAAATGAACACTGAAGCTTTCTTT. Translated: CASSLQMNTEAFF.

This chain uses TRBV6-5 with TRBJ2-7, with 7 bases identical to TRBD1. Germline CDR1 is MNHEY and CDR2 is SVGAGI. This CDR3 spans 15 amino acids. V trimming: 4 bases; J trimming: 2 bases; junction bases outside the gene matches: 8. The chain's CDR3 is CASSSRGTATYEQYF. CDR3 DNA: TGTGCCAGCAGTTCCCGTGGGACAGCAACCTACGAGCAGTACTTC.

This chain joins TRBV27 and TRBJ1-2, with TRBD1 matching 7 bases. The junction had 7 bases not matched to a gene; V was cut back by 4 bases and J by 8 bases. Germline V CDR1 and CDR2: MNHEY, SMNVEV (reference sequence). The CDR3 sequence is 13 residues long. This CDR3 is CASSSWDRDGYTF. In DNA, the CDR3 is TGTGCCAGCAGTTCCTGGGACAGAGACGGCTACACCTTC.

The chain uses TRBV18 and TRBJ1-2; perhaps TRBD1 as D (6 bases). The CDR3 extends over 18 amino acids. Trimming stripped 2 bases from V and 8 bases from J, with 27 bases between. Germline V gene lookup returns CDR1 KGHSH and CDR2 LQKENI. CDR3 in amino acids: CASSPTPTGVPNSGGYTF. Here the CDR3 DNA reads TGTGCCAGCTCACCAACTCCGACAGGCGTACCTAACTCGGGAGGCTACACCTTC. Full variable domain (outside the CDR3, taken from reference TRBV18 and TRBJ1-2): NAGVMQNPRHLVRRRGQEARLRCSPMKGHSHVYWYRQLPEEGLKFMVYLQKENIIDESGMPKERFSAEFPKEGPSILRIQQVVRGDSAAYFCASSPTPTGVPNSGGYTFGSGTRLTVV.

With regard to this clone: One end of the junction varies from germline; a read error may be responsible. The chain carries TRBV28 and TRBJ1-1; perhaps TRBD1 as D (6 bases). Germline loops: CDR1 MDHEN, CDR2 SYDVKM. CDR3 length equals 14 residues. The CDR3 is CASSLGGGNAEAFF. The CDR3 region has the DNA TGTGCCAGCAGTTTGGGAGGGGGGAACGCTGAAGCTTTCTTT.

The genes are TRBV4-1 and TRBJ2-7; maybe TRBD1 (6 bases). This CDR3 is built from 15 residues. The germline V and J ends were trimmed by 1 base and 12 bases, with 22 bases remaining between them. CDR1 is MGHRA and CDR2 is YSYEKL in the germline V gene. CDR3: CASSQVSRTAESRYF. DNA for the CDR3: TGCGCCAGCAGCCAAGTTAGTCGGACAGCCGAGTCGCGGTACTTC.

The chain combines TRBV7-2 with TRBJ1-2; 10 bases agree with TRBD1. This CDR3 contains 15 residues. The junction had 10 bases not matched to a gene; V was cut back by 5 bases and J by 7 bases. CDR1 and CDR2 from the germline V gene are SGHTA and FQGNSA. The CDR3 DNA follows: TGTGCCAGCAGCACGACAGGGGGCCCACAGGTTGGCTACACCTTC. It yields the protein CASSTTGGPQVGYTF.

The chain joins TRBV4-2 to TRBJ1-3; 7 nucleotides agree with TRBD1. The CDR3 sequence is 13 residues long. Germline V CDR1 and CDR2: LGHNA, YNFKEQ. V dropped 0 bases and J dropped 8; count of bases not matched to a gene: 1. CDR3 nucleotides: TGTGCCAGCAGCCAAGACAGGGGGGACACCATATATTTT. Protein product: CASSQDRGDTIYF.

This chain uses TRBV7-9 with TRBJ2-5; 7 bases are a match to TRBD1. With 2 bases clipped from V and 0 bases from J, the junction kept 6 bases outside the gene matches. The CDR3 length is 16 residues. The germline V gene has CDR1 SEHNR and CDR2 FQNEAQ (reference sequence). The DNA of the CDR3 is TGTGCCAGCAGCTTAAAACGGACAGGCGACCAAGAGACCCAGTACTTC. Its protein is CASSLKRTGDQETQYF.

The chain has TRBV7-9 and TRBJ1-1; D not certain. Germline loops: CDR1 SEHNR, CDR2 FQNEAQ (reference sequence). The CDR3 is 11 residues long. The germline V and J ends were trimmed by 5 bases and 3 bases, with 4 bases remaining between them. CDR3 coding DNA: TGTGCCAGCAGCCGGGACACTGAAGCTTTCTTT. Translated, it gives CASSRDTEAFF.

The CDR3 loop is CARSHRDLALNEQFF. The CDR3 nucleotides read TGTGCCAGAAGTCACCGGGACTTAGCCCTCAATGAGCAGTTCTTC. This sequence joins TRBV5-3 and TRBJ2-1; D perhaps matches TRBD2 (6 bases). TRBV5-3 falls under the ORF class, with uncertain function. The CDR3 covers 15 residues. V was cut by 5 bases and J by 6 bases, with 18 bases left in between.

About this clone: Other DNA variants within this sample encode the same CDR3. The V call is TRBV5-1, the J call TRBJ2-7; D remains ambiguous. CDR1 is SGHRS, CDR2 YFSETQ, per germline. There are 11 residues in the CDR3. V was shortened by 3 bases and J by 2 bases, with 3 bases between the two germline ends. The CDR3 nucleotides read TGCGCCAGCAGCTCAGCCTACGAGCAGTACTTC. Its protein is CASSSAYEQYF.